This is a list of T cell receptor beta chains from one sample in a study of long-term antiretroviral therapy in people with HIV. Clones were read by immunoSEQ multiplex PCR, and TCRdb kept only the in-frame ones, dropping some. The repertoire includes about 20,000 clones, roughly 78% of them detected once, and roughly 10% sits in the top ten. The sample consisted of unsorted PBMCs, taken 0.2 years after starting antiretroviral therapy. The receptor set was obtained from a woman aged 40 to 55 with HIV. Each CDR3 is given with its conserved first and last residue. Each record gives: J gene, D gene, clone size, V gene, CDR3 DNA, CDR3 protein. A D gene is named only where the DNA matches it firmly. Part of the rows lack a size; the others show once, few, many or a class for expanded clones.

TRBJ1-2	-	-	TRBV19	TGTGCCAGTGACAGCCGCTCTAACTATGGCTACACCTTC	CASDSRSNYGYTF
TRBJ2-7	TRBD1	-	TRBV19	TGTGCCAGTAGTATTGGGACAGGACCTCCCTACGAGCAGTACTTC	CASSIGTGPPYEQYF
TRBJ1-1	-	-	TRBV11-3	TGTGCCAGCAGCAGAAGACAGCTCTTAAACACTGAAGCTTTCTTT	CASSRRQLLNTEAFF
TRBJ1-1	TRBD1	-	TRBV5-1	TGCGCCAGCAGCCAGCAGGGGGTAGGTACTGAAGCTTTCTTT	CASSQQGVGTEAFF
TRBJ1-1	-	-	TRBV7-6	TGTGCCAGCAGCCTGAACCTCGGAACTGAAGCTTTCTTT	CASSLNLGTEAFF
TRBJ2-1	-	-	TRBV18	TGTGCCAGCTCACTCACCCCGCGCCCCACAGTGAACCCCTCCAATGAGCAGTTCTTC	CASSLTPRPTVNPSNEQFF
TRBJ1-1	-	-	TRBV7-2	TGTGCCAGCAGCTTAGCGACGGGGGGGAACACTGAAGCTTTCTTT	CASSLATGGNTEAFF
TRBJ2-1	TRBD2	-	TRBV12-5	TGTGCTAGTGGTTTGTCTCGGGGCGGGGGGACAATTACGTTAAATGAGCAGTTCTTC	CASGLSRGGGTITLNEQFF
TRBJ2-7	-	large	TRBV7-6	TGTGCCAGCAGCCCCCTGCAGGCCGACGAGCAGTACTTC	CASSPLQADEQYF
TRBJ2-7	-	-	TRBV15	TGTGCCACCAGCAGAGATCAAGGATACGAGCAGTACTTC	CATSRDQGYEQYF
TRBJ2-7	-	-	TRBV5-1	TGCGCCAGCAGCTTGGAACAGGTTGATTACGAGCAGTACTTC	CASSLEQVDYEQYF
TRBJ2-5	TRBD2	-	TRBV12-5	TGTGCTAGTGGGGATCGACTAGCGGGACAAGAGACCCAGTACTTC	CASGDRLAGQETQYF
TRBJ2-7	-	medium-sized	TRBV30	TGTGCCTGGAGTGCACATAAAGGCGAGCAGTACTTC	CAWSAHKGEQYF
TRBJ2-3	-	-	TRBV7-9	TGTGCCAGCAGCTTAAGTGCCGGGCTAACCGATACGCAGTATTTT	CASSLSAGLTDTQYF
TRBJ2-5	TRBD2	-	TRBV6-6	TGTGCCAGCAGCCCGATGGGGCGGGGGGAAGAGACCCAGTACTTC	CASSPMGRGEETQYF
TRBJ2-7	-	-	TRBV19	TGTGCCAGTAGTAACCGAGGACAGTACTACGAGCAGTACTTC	CASSNRGQYYEQYF
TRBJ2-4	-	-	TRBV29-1	TGCAGCGTTGAAGGGCAGGGGGGAGACATTCAGTACTTC	CSVEGQGGDIQYF
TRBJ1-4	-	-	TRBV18	TGTGCCAGCTCAATGTCGGTGGTTGAAAAACTGTTTTTT	CASSMSVVEKLFF
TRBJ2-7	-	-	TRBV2	TGTGCCAGCAGTCCGACCGTCTCCTACGAGCAGTACTTC	CASSPTVSYEQYF
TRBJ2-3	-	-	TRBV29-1	TGCAGCGTTGTGAGGGACGGGGATAGCACAGATACGCAGTATTTT	CSVVRDGDSTDTQYF
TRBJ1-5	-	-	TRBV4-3	TGCGCCAGCAGCCTGGAGTTGATTAGCAATCAGCCCCAGCATTTT	CASSLELISNQPQHF
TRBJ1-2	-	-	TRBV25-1	TGTGCCAGCAGTGCCGTAGGAGGCTACACCTTC	CASSAVGGYTF
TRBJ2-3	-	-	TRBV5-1	TGCGCCAGCAGCCCTCTGGACACCGCCAGCACAGATACGCAGTATTTT	CASSPLDTASTDTQYF
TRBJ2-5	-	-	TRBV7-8	TGTGCCAGCAGCTTTGAGAGACAAGAGACCCAGTACTTC	CASSFERQETQYF
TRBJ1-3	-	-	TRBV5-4	TGTGCCAGCAGCTTGGGTGGTTCTTACTCTGGAAACACCATATATTTT	CASSLGGSYSGNTIYF
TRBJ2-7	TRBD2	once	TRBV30	TGTGCCTGGACTAGCGGGGGGGCCGGCGAGCAGTACTTC	CAWTSGGAGEQYF
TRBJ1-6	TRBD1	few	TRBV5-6	TGTGCCAGCAGCTTGAGGTTAGGGGGCGGTTCACCCCTCCACTTT	CASSLRLGGGSPLHF
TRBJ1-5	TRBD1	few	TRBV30	TGTGCCTGGAGCACAGGGGAGGATAGGCCCCAGCATTTT	CAWSTGEDRPQHF
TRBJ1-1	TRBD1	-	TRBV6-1	TGTGCCAGCGAAGGGACAGGGAGGGGAACTGAAGCTTTCTTT	CASEGTGRGTEAFF
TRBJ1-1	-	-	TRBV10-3	TGTGCCATCAGTGAGTCGAACCCTGGAGGGTCCGCTGAAGCTTTCTTT	CAISESNPGGSAEAFF
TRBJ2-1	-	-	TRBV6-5	TGTGCCAGCAGTCAATCCAATGAGCAGTTCTTC	CASSQSNEQFF
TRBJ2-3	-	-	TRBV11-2	TGTGCCAGCAGCTTAGTCCCGGGGTCAATAGATACGCAGTATTTT	CASSLVPGSIDTQYF
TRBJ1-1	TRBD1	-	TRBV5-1	TGCGCCAGCAGCTTGGGGGGACAGGGATGGGGTGAAGCTTTCTTT	CASSLGGQGWGEAFF
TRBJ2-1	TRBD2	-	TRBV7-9	TGTGCCAGCAGCCCTAGCGGGGACCTTTACAATGAGCAGTTCTTC	CASSPSGDLYNEQFF
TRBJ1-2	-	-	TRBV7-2	TGTGCCAGCAGCTCAGATCCTGTACAGGCTAACTATGGCTACACCTTC	CASSSDPVQANYGYTF
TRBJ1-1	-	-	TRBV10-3	TGTGCCATCAGTGATTGGGGGGGCGGTTGGAACACTGAAGCTTTCTTT	CAISDWGGGWNTEAFF
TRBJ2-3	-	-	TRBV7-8	TGTGCCAGCAGCTTAGGGGCCAACACAGATACGCAGTATTTT	CASSLGANTDTQYF
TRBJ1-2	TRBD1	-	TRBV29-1	TGCAGCGTTACCGACAGGGGTGCTAACTATGGCTACACCTTC	CSVTDRGANYGYTF
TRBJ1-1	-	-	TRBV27	TGTGCCAGCAGCTTGGAAAAGCGGGGTAGGGCCACTGAAGCTTTCTTT	CASSLEKRGRATEAFF
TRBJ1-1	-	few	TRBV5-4	TGTGCCAGCAGCCAGATCGGGGGAAGGGACACTGAAGCTTTCTTT	CASSQIGGRDTEAFF
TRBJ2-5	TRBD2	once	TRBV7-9	TGTGCCAGCAGCAACCGGGGGGGCGTCGGGACCCAGTACTTC	CASSNRGGVGTQYF
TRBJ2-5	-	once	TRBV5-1	TGCGCCAGCAACCCTTCGTTCATAGGGGAGACCCAGTACTTC	CASNPSFIGETQYF
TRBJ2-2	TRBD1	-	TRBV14	TGTGCCAGCAGGCGGACAGGTGTTACCGGGGAGCTGTTTTTT	CASRRTGVTGELFF
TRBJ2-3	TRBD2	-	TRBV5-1	TGCGCCAGCAGCTTGCAGGGAGCGGGGCAGACAGATACGCAGTATTTT	CASSLQGAGQTDTQYF
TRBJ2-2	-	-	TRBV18	TGTGCCAGCTCACCACGATGGGGGAGAGCCGGGGAGCTGTTTTTT	CASSPRWGRAGELFF
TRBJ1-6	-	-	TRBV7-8	TGTGCCAGCAGCTTGTTGGGAGATTCACCCCTCCACTTT	CASSLLGDSPLHF
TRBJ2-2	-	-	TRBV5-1	TGCGCCAGCAGTGTATTTAGCGCCGGGGAGCTGTTTTTT	CASSVFSAGELFF
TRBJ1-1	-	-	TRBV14	TGTGCCAGCAGCCAAGGGACATACACTGAAGCTTTCTTT	CASSQGTYTEAFF
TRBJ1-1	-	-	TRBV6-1	TGTGCCAGCAGTGAAGGATACCGAGAGAACACTGAAGCTTTCTTT	CASSEGYRENTEAFF